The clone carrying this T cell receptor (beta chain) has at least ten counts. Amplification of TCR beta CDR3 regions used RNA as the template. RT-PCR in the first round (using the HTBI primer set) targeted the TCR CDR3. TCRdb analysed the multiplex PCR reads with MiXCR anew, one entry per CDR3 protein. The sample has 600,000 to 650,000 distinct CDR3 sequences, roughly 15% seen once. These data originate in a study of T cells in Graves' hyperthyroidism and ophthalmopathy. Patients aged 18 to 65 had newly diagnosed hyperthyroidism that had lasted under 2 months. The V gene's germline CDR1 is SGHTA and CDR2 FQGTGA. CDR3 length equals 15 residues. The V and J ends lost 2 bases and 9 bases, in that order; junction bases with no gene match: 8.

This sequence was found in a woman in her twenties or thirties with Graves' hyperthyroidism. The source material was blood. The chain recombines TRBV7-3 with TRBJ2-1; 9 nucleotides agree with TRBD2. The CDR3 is CASSLDGGRAPEQFF. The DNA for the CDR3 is TGTGCCAGCAGCTTAGACGGCGGGAGGGCCCCTGAGCAGTTCTTC. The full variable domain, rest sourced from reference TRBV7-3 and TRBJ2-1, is GAGVSQTPSNKVTEKGKYVELRCDPISGHTALYWYRQSLGQGPEFLIYFQGTGAADDSGLPNDRFFAVRPEGSVSTLKIQRTERGDSAVYLCASSLDGGRAPEQFFGPGTRLTVL.